The clone carrying this T cell receptor (beta chain) was counted ten times or more. This CDR3 has 12 residues. Trimming removed 0 bases from V and 11 bases from J, with 5 bases in between. Germline values: CDR1 SEHNR, CDR2 FQNEAQ (reference sequence). This entry comes from a study of T-cell reconstitution after alpha-beta-depleted transplantation in children. Preparation of the TCRbeta library was carried out with unique molecular identifiers. From the PCR reads, TCRdb called clonotypes with MiXCR, one entry per CDR3 protein. The sample carries hundreds of thousands of distinct CDR3 sequences, roughly 14% recorded once.

The chain links TRBV7-9 to TRBJ2-6; D unresolved. The sample in question was PBMCs, obtained before TCRalphabeta/CD19-depleted stem cell transplant. The clonotype originates from a girl aged 2 to 10 with congenital amegakaryocytic thrombocytopenia, due to receive a stem cell transplant. In DNA, the CDR3 is TGTGCCAGCAGCTTAGCGCACGACGTCCTGACTTTC. It encodes CASSLAHDVLTF. The entire variable domain, with the rest obtained from reference TRBV7-9 and TRBJ2-6, is as follows: DTGVSQNPRHKITKRGQNVTFRCDPISEHNRLYWYRQTLGQGPEFLTYFQNEAQLEKSRLLSDRFSAERPKGSFSTLEIQRTEQGDSAMYLCASSLAHDVLTFGAGSRLTVL.